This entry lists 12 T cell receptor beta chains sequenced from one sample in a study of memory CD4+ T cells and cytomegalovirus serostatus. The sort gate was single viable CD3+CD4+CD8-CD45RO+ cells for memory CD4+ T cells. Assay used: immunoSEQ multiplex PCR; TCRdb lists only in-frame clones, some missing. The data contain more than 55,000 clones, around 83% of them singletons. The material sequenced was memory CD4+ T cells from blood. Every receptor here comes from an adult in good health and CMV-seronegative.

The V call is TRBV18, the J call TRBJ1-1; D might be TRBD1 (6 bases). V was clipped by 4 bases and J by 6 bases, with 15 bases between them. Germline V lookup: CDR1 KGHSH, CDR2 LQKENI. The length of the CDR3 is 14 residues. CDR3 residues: CASSRRQEFAEAFF. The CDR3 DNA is TGTGCCAGCTCACGGCGACAGGAATTCGCTGAAGCTTTCTTT.

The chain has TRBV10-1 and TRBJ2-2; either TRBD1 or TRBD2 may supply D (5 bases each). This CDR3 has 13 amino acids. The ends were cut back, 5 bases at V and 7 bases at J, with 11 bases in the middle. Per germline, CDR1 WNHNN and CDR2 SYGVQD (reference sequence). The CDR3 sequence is CASSSGTGGELFF. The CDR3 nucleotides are TGCGCCAGCAGTTCAGGGACCGGCGGGGAGCTGTTTTTT.

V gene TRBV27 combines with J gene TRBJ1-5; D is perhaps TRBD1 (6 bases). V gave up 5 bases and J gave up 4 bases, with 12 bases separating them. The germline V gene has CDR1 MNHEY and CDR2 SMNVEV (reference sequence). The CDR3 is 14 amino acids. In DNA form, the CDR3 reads TGTGCCAGCAGTCCCCGACAGGTTAATCAGCCCCAGCATTTT. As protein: CASSPRQVNQPQHF.

The CDR3 is CASSLYYRATNEKLFF. CDR3 DNA sequence: TGTGCCAGCAGTTTATATTACAGGGCAACTAATGAAAAACTGTTTTTT. The rearrangement joins TRBV27 to TRBJ1-4, with D perhaps TRBD1 (6 bases). This CDR3 comprises 16 residues. The V end was cut by 1 base, the J end by 0 bases, with 9 bases between. Looked up from germline, CDR1 is MNHEY and CDR2 is SMNVEV (reference sequence).

Written as DNA, the CDR3 is TGTGCCAGCAGCTTACAAGAACAGTCCTACGAGCAGTACTTC. Translating it yields CASSLQEQSYEQYF. V usage is TRBV7-6 and J usage is TRBJ2-7; unclear D gene. This CDR3 region has 14 residues. CDR1 and CDR2 from the germline V gene are SGHVS and FNYEAQ. Trimming took 2 bases from V and 1 from J, leaving 9 bases between them.

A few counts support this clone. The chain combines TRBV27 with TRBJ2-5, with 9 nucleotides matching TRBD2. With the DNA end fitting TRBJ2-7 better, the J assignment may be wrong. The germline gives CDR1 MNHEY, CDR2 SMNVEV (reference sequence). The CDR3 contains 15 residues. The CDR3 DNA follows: TGTGCCAGCAGTCCCGGCCAGCGGGGGGCCTACGAGCAGTACTTC. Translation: CASSPGQRGAYEQYF.

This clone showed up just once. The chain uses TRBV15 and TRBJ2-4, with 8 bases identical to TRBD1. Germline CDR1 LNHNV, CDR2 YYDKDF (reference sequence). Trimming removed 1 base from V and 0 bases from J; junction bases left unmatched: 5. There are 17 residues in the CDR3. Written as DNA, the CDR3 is TGTGCCACCAGCAGAGGTCCGGGACAGGAAGCCAAAAACATTCAGTACTTC. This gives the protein CATSRGPGQEAKNIQYF.

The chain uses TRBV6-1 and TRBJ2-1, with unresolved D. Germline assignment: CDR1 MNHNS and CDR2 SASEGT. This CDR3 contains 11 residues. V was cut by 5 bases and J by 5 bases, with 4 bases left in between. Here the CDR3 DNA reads TGTGCCAGCAGTTACAACAATGAGCAGTTCTTC. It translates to CASSYNNEQFF.

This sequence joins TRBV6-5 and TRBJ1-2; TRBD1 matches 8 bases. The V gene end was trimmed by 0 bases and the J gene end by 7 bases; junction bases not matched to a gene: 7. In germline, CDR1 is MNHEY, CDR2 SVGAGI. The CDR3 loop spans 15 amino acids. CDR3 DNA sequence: TGTGCCAGCAGTTACTCTCAGGGGGCTAGAGGTGGCTACACCTTC. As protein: CASSYSQGARGGYTF.

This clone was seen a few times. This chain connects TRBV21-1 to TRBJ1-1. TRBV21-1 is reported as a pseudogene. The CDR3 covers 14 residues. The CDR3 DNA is TGTGCCAGCAGCAAATCGGTTCGGAACACTGAAGCTTTCTTT. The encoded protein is CASSKSVRNTEAFF.

The DNA for the CDR3 is TGTGCCAGCAGTCAGTTGGGACGGTCCTACGAGCAGTACTTC. Translating gives CASSQLGRSYEQYF. This sequence joins TRBV28 and TRBJ2-7; D tentatively reads TRBD1 or TRBD2 (5 bases each). Trimming pared 5 bases from V and 1 base from J, leaving 12 bases between. CDR1 is MDHEN and CDR2 is SYDVKM in the germline V gene. This CDR3 comprises 14 residues. Supplemented by reference TRBV28 and TRBJ2-7, the full variable domain reads DVKVTQSSRYLVKRTGEKVFLECVQDMDHENMFWYRQDPGLGLRLIYFSYDVKMKEKGDIPEGYSVSREKKERFSLILESASTNQTSMYLCASSQLGRSYEQYFGPGTRLTVT.

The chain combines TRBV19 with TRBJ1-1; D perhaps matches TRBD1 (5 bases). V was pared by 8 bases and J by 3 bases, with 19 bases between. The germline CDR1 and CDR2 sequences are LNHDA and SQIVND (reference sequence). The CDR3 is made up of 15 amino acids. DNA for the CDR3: TGTGCCAGTTACCGTACTGGGACTGCCTACACTGAAGCTTTCTTT. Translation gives CASYRTGTAYTEAFF.